The 5 T cell receptor beta chains in this list originate from one sample, sequenced in a study of T-cell memory formation after mild COVID-19. TCRdb reprocessed the 5' RACE reads with MiXCR, giving one entry per CDR3 protein. The sample has roughly 110,000 distinct CDR3 sequences; approximately 15% are singletons. The source material was PBMCs or a T cell subset sorted from them (not recorded which). The receptors shown here come from a man between 18 and 29 years old who had mild COVID-19 (a few samples of this study predate the infection). Cell type and time point are not known.

The rearrangement links TRBV11-2 to TRBJ2-3; 12 bases match TRBD2. The V and J ends lost 1 base and 2 bases, in that order; junction bases with no gene match: 4. Looked up from germline, CDR1 is SGHAT and CDR2 is FQNNGV. This CDR3 is built from 17 residues. This CDR3 reads CASSLGTSGAITDTQYF. CDR3 DNA: TGTGCCAGCAGCTTAGGGACTAGCGGGGCCATCACAGATACGCAGTATTTT.

The chain employs TRBV6-5 and TRBJ2-1; TRBD2 agrees at 11 bases. The CDR3 sequence is 15 residues long. Germline lookup yields CDR1 MNHEY and CDR2 SVGAGI. V dropped 2 bases and J dropped 10; count of bases not matched to a gene: 7. The CDR3 nucleotides read TGTGCCAGCAGTTACCCGACTAGCGGGGAAGGGGAGCAGTTCTTC. Its protein product is CASSYPTSGEGEQFF.

The rearrangement links TRBV7-9 to TRBJ1-2; the D is unclear. The germline V gene encodes CDR1 SEHNR and CDR2 FQNEAQ (reference sequence). Trimming took 8 bases from V and 7 from J, leaving 11 bases between them. The CDR3 spans 11 residues. The CDR3 reads CASLAGSGYTF. CDR3 nucleotides: TGTGCCAGCCTTGCGGGAAGTGGCTACACCTTC.

This clonotype was seen repeatedly, ten times or more. The chain uses TRBV4-1 and TRBJ1-2; 7 bases are shared with TRBD1. Per the germline V gene, CDR1 is MGHRA and CDR2 is YSYEKL. Trimming took 2 bases from V and 6 from J; bases not matched to a gene: 12. The CDR3 extends over 16 amino acids. Here the CDR3 DNA reads TGCGCCAGCAGCCAACGGGACAGCTCTTTTACCGATGGCTACACCTTC. Its translation: CASSQRDSSFTDGYTF.

The rearrangement joins TRBV29-1 to TRBJ1-3; TRBD1 aligns across 7 bases. V was clipped by 4 bases and J by 0 bases; unmatched bases: 3. The CDR3 extends over 14 amino acids. The germline CDR1 and CDR2 sequences are SQVTM and ANQGSEA. The DNA for the CDR3 is TGCAGCGTTGTCCCAGGGGGCTCTGGAAACACCATATATTTT. Its translation: CSVVPGGSGNTIYF.